The clone carrying this T cell receptor (beta chain) was found once. The antigen is unknown. Using immunoSEQ multiplex PCR, the repertoire was profiled, and TCRdb retains in-frame clones only, with some absent. The table shows about 99,000 clones, with over 85% occurring only once. The data stem from a study of T cell responses to AZD1222 COVID-19 vaccine. Study summary: Second-dose recipients at about 4 or about 12 weeks were treated as one pooled group.

Broader study findings: Spike-specific TCR breadth rose after two AZD1222 doses, and depth rose as well.

Germline CDR1 is SNHLY and CDR2 is FYNNEI. This CDR3 is 13 amino acids long. The V and J ends lost 11 bases and 3 bases respectively, with 14 bases between them. The TCR comes from an adult in good health. The input for sequencing was peripheral blood, taken on day 0 of AZD1222 vaccination. The V gene is TRBV2, the J gene TRBJ1-5; D gene ambiguous. The CDR3 nucleotides read TGTGCCTCTAACTGGGGTTTCAATCAGCCCCAGCATTTT. Translation: CASNWGFNQPQHF.